A selection of T cell receptor beta chains follows, all from one sample in a study of cytomegalovirus exposure and HLA in healthy donors. The protocol was immunoSEQ multiplex PCR, while the TCRdb copy is restricted to in-frame clones and leaves out a portion. The sample holds some 150,000 clones, about 73% seen once. The sequenced sample was PBMCs. All receptors derive from a woman aged 60-70 years in good health and CMV-seropositive. Each CDR3 is given with its conserved first and last residue. Expanded clones are given a class, and other clones once, few, many or no size at all.

v_call clone_size cdr3_aa
TRBV28 few CASIRTGVNSPLHF
TRBV6-1 NA CASSTQGQPPQHF
TRBV7-2 NA CASSLGAGFMNTEAFF
TRBV11-2 NA CASSGGFSNQPQHF
TRBV28 NA CVGGGHYGYTF
TRBV19 NA CASRHGTVLEAFF
TRBV30 NA CAWKRERYRTDTQYF
TRBV27 few CASSLLRGSEKLFF
TRBV19 NA CASSMGGETQYF
TRBV2 NA CASSESSGIDEQYF
TRBV28 NA CASSHPSVGLSYEQYF
TRBV6-5 NA CASSRGTAEGEQYF
TRBV27 few CASSSDRVSGNTIYF
TRBV4-1 NA CASSLRDSDGEQYF
TRBV19 NA CASSMTAGVADTQYF
TRBV4-1 NA CASSQGLAGPYEQYF
TRBV5-1 NA CASSSTNSYEQYF
TRBV2 NA CASRTDRKNYGYTF
TRBV27 NA CASRTGAPETQYF
TRBV27 NA CASSLSAGLAANEQFF
TRBV28 once CASRRQGRVGYGYTF
TRBV10-2 few CAGARVESNEQFF
TRBV5-1 NA CASSLVAGNQPQHF
TRBV12-5 NA CASGLETVNEQFF
TRBV6-5 NA CASTTGQGGTPLHF
TRBV2 NA CASRQGYEQYF
TRBV28 NA CASSSTGLAGFGADTQYF
TRBV2 NA CASRSGLRTDTQYF
TRBV5-1 NA CASTPSSVINEQFF
TRBV9 NA CASSVGPGTVEGYTF
TRBV6-5 NA CASSYSGQGKTAEAFF
TRBV11-2 NA CASSLLGGVVETQYF
TRBV19 NA CASSQQGARTEAFF
TRBV28 NA CASSLAGGSSVQFF
TRBV4-1 NA CASSQELPRTQYF
TRBV5-6 NA CASNRRGGFFSYEQYF
TRBV10-3 once CAAAGPTSYEQYF
TRBV5-1 NA CASSKDRGNYEQYF
TRBV15 NA CATSVQINQPQHF
TRBV28 NA CASSFGDRGEQYF
TRBV5-1 NA CASSQPSVMRHEQFF
TRBV10-3 once CAISEIGTGDGYTF
TRBV5-4 NA CASSLHRGSGANVLTF
TRBV9 NA CASSAQGGDSGRFF
TRBV14 NA CASSPLPGRLDTGELFF
TRBV6-5 NA CASKTGQGPIWPQHF